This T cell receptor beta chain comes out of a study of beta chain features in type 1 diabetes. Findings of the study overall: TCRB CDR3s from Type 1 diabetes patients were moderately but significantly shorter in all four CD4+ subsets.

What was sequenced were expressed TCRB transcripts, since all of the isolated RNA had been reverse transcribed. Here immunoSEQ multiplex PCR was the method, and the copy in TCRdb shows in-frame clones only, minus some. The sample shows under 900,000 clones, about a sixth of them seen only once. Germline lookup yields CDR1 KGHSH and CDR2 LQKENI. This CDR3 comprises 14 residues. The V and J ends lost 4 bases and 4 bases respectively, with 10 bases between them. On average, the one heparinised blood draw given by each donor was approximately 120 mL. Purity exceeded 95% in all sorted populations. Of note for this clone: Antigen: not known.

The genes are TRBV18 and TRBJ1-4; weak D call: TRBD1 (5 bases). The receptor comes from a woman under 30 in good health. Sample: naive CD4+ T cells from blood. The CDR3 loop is CASSLGAGNEKLFF. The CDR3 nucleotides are TGTGCCAGCTCACTAGGGGCTGGTAATGAAAAACTGTTTTTT.